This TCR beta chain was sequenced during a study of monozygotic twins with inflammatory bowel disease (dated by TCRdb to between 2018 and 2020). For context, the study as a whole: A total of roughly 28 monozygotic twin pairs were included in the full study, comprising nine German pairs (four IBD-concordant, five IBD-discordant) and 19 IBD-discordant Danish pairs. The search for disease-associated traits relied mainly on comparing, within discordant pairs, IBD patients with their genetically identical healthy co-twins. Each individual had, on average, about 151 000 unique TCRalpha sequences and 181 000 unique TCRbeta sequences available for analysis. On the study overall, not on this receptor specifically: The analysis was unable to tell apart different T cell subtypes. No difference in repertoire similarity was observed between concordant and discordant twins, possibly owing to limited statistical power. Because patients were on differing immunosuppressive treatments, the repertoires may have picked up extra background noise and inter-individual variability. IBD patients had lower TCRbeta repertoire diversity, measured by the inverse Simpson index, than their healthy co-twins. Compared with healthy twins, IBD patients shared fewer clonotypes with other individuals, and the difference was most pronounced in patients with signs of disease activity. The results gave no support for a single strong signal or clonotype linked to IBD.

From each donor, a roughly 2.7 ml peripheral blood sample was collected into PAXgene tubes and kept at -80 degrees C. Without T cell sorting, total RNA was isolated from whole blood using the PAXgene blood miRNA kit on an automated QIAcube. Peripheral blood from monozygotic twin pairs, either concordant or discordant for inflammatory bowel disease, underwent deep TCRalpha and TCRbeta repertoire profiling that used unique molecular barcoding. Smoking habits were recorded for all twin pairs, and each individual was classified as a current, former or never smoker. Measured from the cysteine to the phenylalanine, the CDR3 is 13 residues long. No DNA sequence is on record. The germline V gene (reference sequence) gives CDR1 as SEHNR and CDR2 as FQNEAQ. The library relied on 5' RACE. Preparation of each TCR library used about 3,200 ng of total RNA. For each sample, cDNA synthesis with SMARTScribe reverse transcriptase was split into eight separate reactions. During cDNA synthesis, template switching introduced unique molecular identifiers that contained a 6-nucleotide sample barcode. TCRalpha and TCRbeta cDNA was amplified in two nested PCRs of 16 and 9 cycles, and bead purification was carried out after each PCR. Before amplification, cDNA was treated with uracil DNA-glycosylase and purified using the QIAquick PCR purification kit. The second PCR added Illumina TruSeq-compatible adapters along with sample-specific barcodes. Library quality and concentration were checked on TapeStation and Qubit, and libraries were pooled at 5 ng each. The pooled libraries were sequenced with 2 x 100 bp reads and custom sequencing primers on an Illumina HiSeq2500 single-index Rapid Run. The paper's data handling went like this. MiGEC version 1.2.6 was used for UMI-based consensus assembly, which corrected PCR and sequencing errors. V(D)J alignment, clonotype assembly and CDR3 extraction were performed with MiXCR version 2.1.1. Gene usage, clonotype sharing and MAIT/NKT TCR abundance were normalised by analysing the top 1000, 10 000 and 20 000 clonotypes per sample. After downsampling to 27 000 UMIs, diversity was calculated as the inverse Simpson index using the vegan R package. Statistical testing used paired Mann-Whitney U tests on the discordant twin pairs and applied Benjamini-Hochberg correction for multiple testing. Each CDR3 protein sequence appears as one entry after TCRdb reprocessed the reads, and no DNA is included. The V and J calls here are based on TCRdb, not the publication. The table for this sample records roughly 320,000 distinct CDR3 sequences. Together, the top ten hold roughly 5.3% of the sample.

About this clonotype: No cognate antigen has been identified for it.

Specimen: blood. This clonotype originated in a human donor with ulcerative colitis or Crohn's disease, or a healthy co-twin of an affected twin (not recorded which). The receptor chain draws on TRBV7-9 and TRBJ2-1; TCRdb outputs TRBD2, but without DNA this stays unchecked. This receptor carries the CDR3 CASSLESSGKQFF.